This T cell receptor (beta chain) stems from a study of vaccination effects on CD4 cells after COVID-19. The ViraFEST assay expanded antigen-specific CD4+ T cells with viral peptide pools before sequencing. The authors isolated CD4+ T cells after about 10 days of culture. Documented for the person is a PCR-confirmed SARS-CoV-2 infection occurring between March and December 2020. Worth noting for this clone: Antigen: not known.

Assay: immunoSEQ multiplex PCR; the TCRdb copy retains only in-frame clones and omits some. The table shows about 45,000 clones, with about 68% occurring only once. Germline V gene data show CDR1 as SGHTS and CDR2 as YDEGEE. This CDR3 spans 14 amino acids. Trimming took 4 bases from V and 5 from J, leaving 16 bases between them. The receptor's source is a human donor who had a prior SARS-CoV-2 infection. The chain joins TRBV5-8 to TRBJ2-7, with D possibly matching TRBD2 (6 bases). Sequencing used CD4+ T cells from PBMCs cultured with a peptide pool, obtained before COVID-19 vaccination. This CDR3 is CASSLGQGGHEQYF. The CDR3 DNA follows: TGTGCCAGCAGCCTAGGCCAGGGAGGCCACGAGCAGTACTTC.